The entry that follows covers one T cell receptor (beta chain) sequence. Germline-derived CDR1 and CDR2 are MNHEY and SMNVEV (reference sequence). CDR3 length: 18 residues. Trimming left V 5 bases short and J 4 bases short, with 24 bases between. These data come from a study of OX40 agonist ivuxolimab in advanced cancers. Turning to the study itself: Every 2 weeks, patients got intravenous ivuxolimab at one of six dose levels (0.01-10 mg/kg).

Sequencing used immunoSEQ multiplex PCR; TCRdb keeps in-frame clones, though not all of them. This sample has under 50,000 clones, with about 80% found just once. The TCR was taken from an adult with an advanced solid tumor such as melanoma, head and neck, liver or kidney cancer. The chain couples TRBV27 to TRBJ2-1, with D tentatively TRBD1 or TRBD2 (6 bases each). The sample was CD4+ or CD8+ T cells sorted from blood, taken in a trial of the OX40 agonist ivuxolimab. CDR3 nucleotides: TGTGCCAGCAGTCTAGAGGGGGGTAGCGCACTGACTTACAATGAGCAGTTCTTC. Amino acid sequence: CASSLEGGSALTYNEQFF.